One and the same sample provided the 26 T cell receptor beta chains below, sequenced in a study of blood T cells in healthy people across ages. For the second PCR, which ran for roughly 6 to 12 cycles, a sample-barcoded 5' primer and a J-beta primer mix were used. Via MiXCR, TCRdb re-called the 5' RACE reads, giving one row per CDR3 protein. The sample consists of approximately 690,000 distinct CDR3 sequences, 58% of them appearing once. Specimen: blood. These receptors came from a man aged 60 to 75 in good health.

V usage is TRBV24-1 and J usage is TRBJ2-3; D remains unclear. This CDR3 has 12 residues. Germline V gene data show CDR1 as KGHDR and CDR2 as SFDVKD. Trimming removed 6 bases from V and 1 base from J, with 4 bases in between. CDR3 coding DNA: TGTGCCACCAGTAGCCGCACAGATACGCAGTATTTT. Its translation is CATSSRTDTQYF.

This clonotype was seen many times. CDR3 sequence: CASSQDRTNTEAFF. In DNA form, the CDR3 reads TGTGCCAGCAGCCAGGACCGGACGAACACTGAAGCTTTCTTT. The chain recombines TRBV4-2 with TRBJ1-1; no clear D. CDR3 size: 14 residues. Germline V lookup: CDR1 LGHNA, CDR2 YNFKEQ. V was shortened by 3 bases and J by 1 base, with 9 bases between the two germline ends.

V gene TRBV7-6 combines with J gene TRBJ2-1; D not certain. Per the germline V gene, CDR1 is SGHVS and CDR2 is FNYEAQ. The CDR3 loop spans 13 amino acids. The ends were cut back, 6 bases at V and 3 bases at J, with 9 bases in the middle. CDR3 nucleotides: TGTGCCAGCAGTTACGGCCACTACAATGAGCAGTTCTTC. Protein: CASSYGHYNEQFF.

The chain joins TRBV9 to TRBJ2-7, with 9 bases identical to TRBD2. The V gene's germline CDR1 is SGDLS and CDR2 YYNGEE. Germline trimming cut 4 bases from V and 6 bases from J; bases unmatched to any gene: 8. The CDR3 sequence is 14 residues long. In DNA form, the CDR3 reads TGTGCCAGCAGCCCCGGGACTAGCTCACTCGAGCAGTACTTC. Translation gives CASSPGTSSLEQYF.

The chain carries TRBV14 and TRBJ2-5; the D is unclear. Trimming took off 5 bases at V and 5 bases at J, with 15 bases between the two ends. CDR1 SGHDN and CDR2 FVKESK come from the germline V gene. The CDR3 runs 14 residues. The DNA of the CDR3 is TGTGCCAGCAGCATCAACTCCCAGTGGGAGACCCAGTACTTC. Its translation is CASSINSQWETQYF.

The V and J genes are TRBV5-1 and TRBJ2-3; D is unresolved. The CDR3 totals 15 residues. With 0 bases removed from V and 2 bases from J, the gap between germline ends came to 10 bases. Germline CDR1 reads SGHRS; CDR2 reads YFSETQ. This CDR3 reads CASSLEGRHTDTQYF. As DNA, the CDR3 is TGCGCCAGCAGCTTGGAGGGCAGACACACAGATACGCAGTATTTT.

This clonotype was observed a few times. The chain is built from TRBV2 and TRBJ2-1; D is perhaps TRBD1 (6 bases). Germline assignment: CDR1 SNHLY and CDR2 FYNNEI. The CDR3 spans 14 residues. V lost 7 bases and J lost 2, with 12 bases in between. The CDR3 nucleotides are TGTGCCAGCACCCCACAGGGCCCCTACAATGAGCAGTTCTTC. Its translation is CASTPQGPYNEQFF.

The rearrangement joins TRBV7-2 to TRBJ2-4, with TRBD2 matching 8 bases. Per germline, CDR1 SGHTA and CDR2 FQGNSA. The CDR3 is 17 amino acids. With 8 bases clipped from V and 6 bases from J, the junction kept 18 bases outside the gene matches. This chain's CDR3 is CASAAYGSGGPRNIQYF. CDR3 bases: TGTGCCAGCGCAGCATACGGGTCGGGGGGGCCGAGAAACATTCAGTACTTC.

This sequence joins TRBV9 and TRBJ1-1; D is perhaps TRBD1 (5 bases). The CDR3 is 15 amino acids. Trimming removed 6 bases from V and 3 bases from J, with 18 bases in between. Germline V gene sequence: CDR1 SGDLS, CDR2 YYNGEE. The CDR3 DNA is TGTGCCAGCACCCCGGGGCAGGGTTGGGACACTGAAGCTTTCTTT. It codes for CASTPGQGWDTEAFF.

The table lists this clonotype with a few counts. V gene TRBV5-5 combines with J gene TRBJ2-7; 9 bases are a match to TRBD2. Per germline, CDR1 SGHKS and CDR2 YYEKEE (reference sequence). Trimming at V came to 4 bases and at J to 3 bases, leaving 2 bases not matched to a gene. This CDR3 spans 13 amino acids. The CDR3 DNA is TGTGCCAGCAGCCCTAGCGGGGACTACGAGCAGTACTTC. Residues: CASSPSGDYEQYF. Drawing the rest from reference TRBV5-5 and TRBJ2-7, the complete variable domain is DAGVTQSPTHLIKTRGQQVTLRCSPISGHKSVSWYQQVLGQGPQFIFQYYEKEERGRGNFPDRFSARQFPNYSSELNVNALLLGDSALYLCASSPSGDYEQYFGPGTRLTVT.

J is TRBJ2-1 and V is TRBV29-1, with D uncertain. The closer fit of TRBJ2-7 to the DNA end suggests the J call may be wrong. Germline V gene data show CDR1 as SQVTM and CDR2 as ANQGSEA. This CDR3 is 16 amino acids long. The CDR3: CSVNIRRLVSYNEQYF. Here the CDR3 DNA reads TGCAGCGTTAACATCCGCCGACTGGTCTCCTACAATGAGCAGTACTTC.

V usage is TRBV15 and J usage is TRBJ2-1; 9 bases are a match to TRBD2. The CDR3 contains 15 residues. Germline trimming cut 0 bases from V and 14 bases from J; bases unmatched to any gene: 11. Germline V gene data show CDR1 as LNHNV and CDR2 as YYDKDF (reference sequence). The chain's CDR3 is CATSRDRASGTVEFF. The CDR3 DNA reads TGTGCCACCAGCAGAGATCGGGCTAGCGGGACCGTAGAGTTCTTC.

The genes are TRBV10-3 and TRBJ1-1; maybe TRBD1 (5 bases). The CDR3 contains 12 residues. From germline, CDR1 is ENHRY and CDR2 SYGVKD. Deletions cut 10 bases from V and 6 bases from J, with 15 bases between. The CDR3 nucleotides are TGTGCCACCGCGGACGGGGACGCTGAAGCTTTCTTT. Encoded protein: CATADGDAEAFF.

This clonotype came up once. The CDR3 region is CASSHGGGHQPQHF. The CDR3 DNA reads TGTGCCAGCAGTCATGGGGGGGGCCATCAGCCCCAGCATTTT. The chain carries TRBV3-1 and TRBJ1-5; D is possibly TRBD1 (6 bases). The CDR3 contains 14 residues. V was cut by 6 bases and J by 5 bases, with 14 bases left in between. Germline values: CDR1 LGHDT, CDR2 YNNKEL (reference sequence).

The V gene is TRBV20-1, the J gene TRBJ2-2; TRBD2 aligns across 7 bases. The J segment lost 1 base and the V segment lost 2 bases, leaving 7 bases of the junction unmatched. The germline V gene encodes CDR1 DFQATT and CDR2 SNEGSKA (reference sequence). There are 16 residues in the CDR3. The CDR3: CSARTRLAENTGELFF. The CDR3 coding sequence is TGCAGTGCTAGAACTCGACTAGCCGAGAACACCGGGGAGCTGTTTTTT.

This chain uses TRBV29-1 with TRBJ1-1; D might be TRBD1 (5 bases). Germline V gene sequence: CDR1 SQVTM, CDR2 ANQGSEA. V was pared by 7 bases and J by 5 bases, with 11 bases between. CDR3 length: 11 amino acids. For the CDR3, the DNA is TGCAGCGCCCTGGGGGGGACTGAAGCTTTCTTT. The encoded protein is CSALGGTEAFF. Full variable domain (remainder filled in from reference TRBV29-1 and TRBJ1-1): SAVISQKPSRDICQRGTSLTIQCQVDSQVTMMFWYRQQPGQSLTLIATANQGSEATYESGFVIDKFPISRPNLTFSTLTVSNMSPEDSSIYLCSALGGTEAFFGQGTRLTVV.

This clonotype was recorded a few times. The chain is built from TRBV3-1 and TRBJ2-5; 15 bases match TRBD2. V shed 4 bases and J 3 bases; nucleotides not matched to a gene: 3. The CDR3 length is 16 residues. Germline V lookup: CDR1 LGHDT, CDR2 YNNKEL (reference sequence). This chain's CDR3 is CASSPRTSGGEETQYF. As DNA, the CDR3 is TGTGCCAGCAGCCCCCGGACTAGCGGGGGGGAAGAGACCCAGTACTTC.

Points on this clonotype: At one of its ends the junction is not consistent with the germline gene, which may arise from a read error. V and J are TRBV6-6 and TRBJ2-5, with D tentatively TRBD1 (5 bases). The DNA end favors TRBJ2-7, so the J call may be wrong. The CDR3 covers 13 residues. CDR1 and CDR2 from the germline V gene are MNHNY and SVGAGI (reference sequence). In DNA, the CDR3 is TGTGCCGGCAGTTACGCCCAGGGCGGCGAGCAGTACTTC. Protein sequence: CAGSYAQGGEQYF.

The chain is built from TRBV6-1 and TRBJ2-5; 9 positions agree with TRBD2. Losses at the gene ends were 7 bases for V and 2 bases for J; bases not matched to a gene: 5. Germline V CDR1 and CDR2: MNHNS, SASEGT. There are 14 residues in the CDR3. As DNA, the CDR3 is TGTGCCAGCAATTTGGCGGGGGGGCAAGAGACCCAGTACTTC. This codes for CASNLAGGQETQYF.

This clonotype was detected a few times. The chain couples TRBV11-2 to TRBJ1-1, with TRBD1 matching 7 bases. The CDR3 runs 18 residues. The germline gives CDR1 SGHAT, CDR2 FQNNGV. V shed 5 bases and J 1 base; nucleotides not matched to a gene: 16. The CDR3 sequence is CASSLTSTWGQTNTEAFF. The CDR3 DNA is TGTGCCAGCAGCCTCACCTCGACATGGGGACAGACGAACACTGAAGCTTTCTTT.

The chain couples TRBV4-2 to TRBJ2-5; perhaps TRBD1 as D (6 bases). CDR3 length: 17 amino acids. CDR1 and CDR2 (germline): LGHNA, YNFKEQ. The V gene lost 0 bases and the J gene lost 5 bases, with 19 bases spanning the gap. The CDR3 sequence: CASSQDQARGNGETQYF. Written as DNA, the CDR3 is TGTGCCAGCAGCCAAGATCAGGCCAGGGGCAACGGGGAGACCCAGTACTTC.

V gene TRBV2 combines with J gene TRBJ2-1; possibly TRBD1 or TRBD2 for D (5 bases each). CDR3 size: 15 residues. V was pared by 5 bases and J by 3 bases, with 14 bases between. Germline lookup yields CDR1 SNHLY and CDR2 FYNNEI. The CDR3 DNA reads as TGTGCCAGCAGTACCCGGGACGGGGTCTACAATGAGCAGTTCTTC. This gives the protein CASSTRDGVYNEQFF.

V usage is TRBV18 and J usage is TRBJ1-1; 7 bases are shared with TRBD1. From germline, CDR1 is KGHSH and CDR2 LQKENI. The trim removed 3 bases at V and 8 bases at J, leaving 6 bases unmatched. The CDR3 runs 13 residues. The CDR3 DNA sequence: TGTGCCAGCTCACCGGGACAGCGGGTAGAAGCTTTCTTT. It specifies CASSPGQRVEAFF.

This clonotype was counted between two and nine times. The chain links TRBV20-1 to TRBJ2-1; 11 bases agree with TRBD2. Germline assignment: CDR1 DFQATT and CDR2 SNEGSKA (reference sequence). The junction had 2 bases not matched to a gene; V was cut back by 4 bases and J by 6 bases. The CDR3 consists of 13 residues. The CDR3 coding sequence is TGCAGTGCTATAGCGGGGGGGTTCAATGAGCAGTTCTTC. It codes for CSAIAGGFNEQFF.

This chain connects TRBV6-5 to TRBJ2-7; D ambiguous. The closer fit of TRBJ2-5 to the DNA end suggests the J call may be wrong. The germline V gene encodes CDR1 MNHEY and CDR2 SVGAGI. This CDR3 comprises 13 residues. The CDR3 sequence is CASRTYSRETQYF. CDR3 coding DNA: TGTGCCAGCAGAACTTACTCACGGGAGACCCAGTACTTC.

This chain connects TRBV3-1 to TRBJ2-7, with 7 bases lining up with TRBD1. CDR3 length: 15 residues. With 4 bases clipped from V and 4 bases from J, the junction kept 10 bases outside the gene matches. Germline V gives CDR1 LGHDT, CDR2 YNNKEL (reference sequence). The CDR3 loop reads CASSPQGGRMYEQYF. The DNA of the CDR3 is TGTGCCAGCAGCCCCCAAGGGGGCAGAATGTACGAGCAGTACTTC.